At least ten counts were recorded for the clone carrying this T cell receptor (beta chain). The source of the sample is a study of molecular identifiers for immune sequencing clone quantification. One entry per CDR3 protein, called by TCRdb with MiXCR from the PCR reads. The sample gives a few hundred thousand distinct CDR3 sequences, 20% to 25% of which show up once; approximately 0.84% is in the top ten. Naive CD8 T cells were picked out by sorting for CD8+CD4-CCR7+CD45RA+. The TCR originated in a human donor in good health. Some libraries in this study had Jurkat cell RNA spiked in. The material sequenced was naive CD8+ T cells from blood, with Jurkat cell RNA spiked in. Subset specified: FACS-sorted CD8+CD4-CCR7+CD45RA+ naive T cells.

CDR3 region: CASSLEGATEAFF. Here the CDR3 DNA reads TGCGCCAGCAGCTTGGAAGGGGCCACTGAAGCTTTCTTT. The chain combines TRBV5-1 with TRBJ1-1; possible D gene TRBD1, 5 bases. The CDR3 loop spans 13 amino acids. V lost 0 bases to trimming and J lost 4 bases, with 7 bases between them. From germline, CDR1 is SGHRS and CDR2 YFSETQ.